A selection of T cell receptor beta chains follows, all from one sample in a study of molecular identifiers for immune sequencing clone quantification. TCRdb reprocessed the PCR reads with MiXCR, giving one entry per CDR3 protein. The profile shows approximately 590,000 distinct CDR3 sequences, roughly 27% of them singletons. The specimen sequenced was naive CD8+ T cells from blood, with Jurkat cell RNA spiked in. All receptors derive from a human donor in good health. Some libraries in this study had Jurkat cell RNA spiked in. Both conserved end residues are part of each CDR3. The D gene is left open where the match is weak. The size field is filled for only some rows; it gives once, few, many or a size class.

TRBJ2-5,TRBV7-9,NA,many,TGTGCCAGCTGCCCCCCGAGCCAAGAGACCCAGTACTTC,CASCPPSQETQYF
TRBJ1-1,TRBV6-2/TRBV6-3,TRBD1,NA,TGTGCCAGCAGTTACCCCCCCCCCGGGACAGGGGGGAGGGACACTGAAGCTTTCTTT,CASSYPPPGTGGRDTEAFF
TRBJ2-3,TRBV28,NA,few,TGTGCCAGCAGTTTAGGCAGGGCTAGTACAGATACGCAGTATTTT,CASSLGRASTDTQYF
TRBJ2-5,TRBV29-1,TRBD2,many,TGCAGCGTCCCTAGCGGGCAGGGTTCCGAGACCCAGTACTTC,CSVPSGQGSETQYF
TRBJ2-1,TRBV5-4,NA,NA,TGTGCCAGCAGCCCCTTTACGAGACAAGCATACAATGAGCAGTTCTTC,CASSPFTRQAYNEQFF
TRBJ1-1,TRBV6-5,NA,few,TGTGCCAGCAGTTACTCGGCTCAGGGGCGCTGGACTGAAGCTTTCTTT,CASSYSAQGRWTEAFF
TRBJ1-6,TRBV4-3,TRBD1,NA,TGCGCCAGCAGCCAAAGTCAAGAGGGGGCTTTATCCCCCCTCCACTTT,CASSQSQEGALSPLHF
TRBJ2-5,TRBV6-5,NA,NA,TGTGCCAGCAGTTACTCAGAGGGTTGGGCTGAGACCCAGTACTTC,CASSYSEGWAETQYF
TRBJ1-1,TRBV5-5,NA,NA,TGTGCCAGCAGCTTTTCCCTTGATCAGAACACTGAAGCTTTCTTT,CASSFSLDQNTEAFF
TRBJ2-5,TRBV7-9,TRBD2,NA,TGTGCCTCTACCGGGACTAGCGGGAGTAGAGGGGAGACCCAGTACTTC,CASTGTSGSRGETQYF
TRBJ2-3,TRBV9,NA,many,TGTGCCAGCAGCCCGAGGGGGGTGGAGCCCACAGATACGCAGTATTTT,CASSPRGVEPTDTQYF
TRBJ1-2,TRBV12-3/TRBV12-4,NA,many,TGTGCCAGCAGTGACACCGCTTATGGCTACACCTTC,CASSDTAYGYTF
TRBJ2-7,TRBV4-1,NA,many,TGCGCCAGCAGCCAAGTTCAGGGCTCACCCGGGGTAGCCTACGAGCAGTACTTC,CASSQVQGSPGVAYEQYF
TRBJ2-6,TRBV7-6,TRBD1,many,TGTGCCAGCAGCACAGGGGTTCCCAACGTCCTGACTTTC,CASSTGVPNVLTF
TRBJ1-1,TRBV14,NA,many,TGTGCCAGCAGCCAAGATAGTCGGCTCCACCTTGGCACTGAAGCTTTCTTT,CASSQDSRLHLGTEAFF
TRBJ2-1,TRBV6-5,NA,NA,TGTGCCAGCAGGGGGTATTACAATGAGCAGTTCTTC,CASRGYYNEQFF
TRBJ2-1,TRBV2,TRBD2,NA,TGTGCCAGCTTCAAGCGGGGGAGCTCCTACAATGAGCAGTTCTTC,CASFKRGSSYNEQFF
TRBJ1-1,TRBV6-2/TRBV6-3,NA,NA,TGTGCCAGCAGTGAACAGGGCCCGAACACTGAAGCTTTCTTT,CASSEQGPNTEAFF
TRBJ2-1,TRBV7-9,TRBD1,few,TGTGCCAGCAGCACTACAGGGGTGTCCTACAATGAGCAGTTCTTC,CASSTTGVSYNEQFF